The 32 T cell receptor beta chains listed next were all sequenced from one sample in a study of early T cells in non-severe SARS-CoV-2 infection. Using its own MiXCR run on the 5' RACE reads, TCRdb lists one record per CDR3 protein. Of tens of thousands of distinct CDR3 sequences in the sample, roughly 15% are singletons; the top ten hold about 5%. Sequenced material: whole blood, taken at baseline. These receptors were taken from an adult who was a healthcare worker with PCR-confirmed SARS-CoV-2 infection or an uninfected control (not recorded which).

Notes on this clonotype: A much more abundant neighbour one base away suggests this may be a read error. V and J are TRBV18 and TRBJ1-4; TRBD1 might be the D (5 bases). The CDR3 is 14 residues long. Germline V lookup: CDR1 KGHSH, CDR2 LQKENI. The CDR3 here is CASSPDSDNENLFF. The CDR3 nucleotides read TGTGCCAGCTCACCCGACAGCGATAATGAAAATCTGTTTTTT.

V gene TRBV27 combines with J gene TRBJ1-2; TRBD1 agrees at 9 bases. Germline loops: CDR1 MNHEY, CDR2 SMNVEV (reference sequence). This CDR3 contains 15 residues. V lost 5 bases to trimming and J lost 7 bases; unmatched junction nucleotides: 11. CDR3 DNA: TGTGCCAGCAGTCCCCGACGGGACAGGGAGAGTGGCTACACCTTC. Translated: CASSPRRDRESGYTF.

The sample holds many counts of this clonotype. The V gene is TRBV28, the J gene TRBJ2-7; possibly TRBD1 for D (5 bases). Trimming pared 3 bases from V and 3 bases from J, leaving 12 bases between. Looked up from germline, CDR1 is MDHEN and CDR2 is SYDVKM. CDR3 length: 14 residues. The chain's CDR3 is CASSFQGWLYEQYF. In nucleotides, the CDR3 is TGTGCCAGCAGTTTTCAGGGTTGGCTCTACGAGCAGTACTTC.

This clonotype was seen repeatedly, ten times or more. The chain couples TRBV6-1 to TRBJ2-1; no clear D. The CDR3 is 12 amino acids. Trimming took off 7 bases at V and 1 base at J, with 5 bases between the two ends. In germline, CDR1 is MNHNS, CDR2 SASEGT. CDR3 sequence reads: CASIRSYNEQFF. The CDR3, as DNA: TGTGCCAGCATCAGGTCCTACAATGAGCAGTTCTTC.

Here the CDR3 reads CSVGRTLDNEQFF. In DNA, the CDR3 is TGCAGCGTTGGTAGAACGTTGGACAATGAGCAGTTCTTC. The V gene is TRBV29-1, the J gene TRBJ2-1, with unresolved D. V was pared by 4 bases and J by 5 bases, with 12 bases between. The CDR3 loop spans 13 amino acids. Germline CDR1 reads SQVTM; CDR2 reads ANQGSEA.

This clonotype occurred a few times. This sequence joins TRBV5-4 and TRBJ2-5; 7 bases match TRBD2. CDR1 and CDR2 from the germline V gene are SGHNT and YYREEE (reference sequence). This CDR3 comprises 16 residues. V gave up 4 bases and J gave up 1 base; unmatched junction bases: 10. For the CDR3, the DNA is TGTGCCAGCAGCCCCGGTTCGAGCGGGGTCCAAGAGACCCAGTACTTC. This gives the protein CASSPGSSGVQETQYF.

CDR3 sequence: CASSLGLAVSYEQYF. In DNA form, the CDR3 reads TGTGCCAGCAGCCTGGGACTAGCGGTTTCCTACGAGCAGTACTTC. This chain connects TRBV7-8 to TRBJ2-7; 11 positions agree with TRBD2. Trimming at V came to 5 bases and at J to 1 base, leaving 4 bases not matched to a gene. Germline assignment: CDR1 SGHVS and CDR2 FQNEAQ. The CDR3 consists of 15 residues.

This clonotype was seen more than once but under ten times. The chain joins TRBV28 to TRBJ1-1; tentatively, D is TRBD1 (5 bases). V was trimmed by 4 bases and J by 1 base, leaving 16 bases between them. The CDR3 runs to 16 residues. Germline V gene data show CDR1 as MDHEN and CDR2 as SYDVKM. CDR3 amino acids: CASSSASGTENTEAFF. The CDR3 DNA reads TGTGCCAGCAGTTCTGCCTCCGGGACCGAGAACACTGAAGCTTTCTTT. The whole variable domain, filled in from reference TRBV28 and TRBJ1-1, reads DVKVTQSSRYLVKRTGEKVFLECVQDMDHENMFWYRQDPGLGLRLIYFSYDVKMKEKGDIPEGYSVSREKKERFSLILESASTNQTSMYLCASSSASGTENTEAFFGQGTRLTVV.

The chain combines TRBV12-3 or TRBV12-4 with TRBJ2-1; 10 nucleotides align to TRBD2. CDR3 length: 17 amino acids. With 7 bases clipped from V and 7 bases from J, the junction kept 16 bases outside the gene matches. CDR3 protein: CASTLRVGQREGNEQFF. CDR3 bases: TGTGCCAGCACTCTCAGGGTCGGCCAGCGGGAGGGGAATGAGCAGTTCTTC.

This rearrangement joins TRBV20-1 to TRBJ2-7; D is unclear. Trimming took off 6 bases at V and 7 bases at J, with 16 bases between the two ends. This CDR3 region has 12 residues. Germline assignment: CDR1 DFQATT and CDR2 SNEGSKA (reference sequence). The CDR3 loop is CSAPGPSEEQYF. The CDR3 DNA reads TGCAGTGCACCGGGTCCCTCGGAAGAGCAGTACTTC.

This clonotype was picked up a small number of times. The chain joins TRBV4-3 to TRBJ2-5; 9 bases are shared with TRBD2. The junction had 7 bases not matched to a gene; V was cut back by 3 bases and J by 5 bases. The CDR3 length is 15 residues. Germline values: CDR1 LGHNA, CDR2 YSLEER. The CDR3: CASSQQAGLAETQYF. The CDR3 nucleotides read TGCGCCAGCAGCCAGCAAGCCGGACTAGCGGAGACCCAGTACTTC.

This clonotype was observed a handful of times. This sequence joins TRBV5-1 and TRBJ2-1, with 11 bases identical to TRBD2. Germline values: CDR1 SGHRS, CDR2 YFSETQ. V shed 0 bases and J 9 bases; nucleotides not matched to a gene: 8. The CDR3 covers 16 residues. The CDR3 spells CASSLGAGTSGLEQFF. CDR3 DNA sequence: TGCGCCAGCAGCTTGGGGGCCGGGACTAGCGGCCTTGAGCAGTTCTTC.

This clonotype was seen a handful of times. This chain uses TRBV7-9 with TRBJ2-2; a weak D match, TRBD2 (6 bases). CDR3 length: 15 amino acids. Trimming removed 3 bases from V and 2 bases from J, with 10 bases in between. Germline V CDR1 and CDR2: SEHNR, FQNEAQ (reference sequence). DNA for the CDR3: TGTGCCAGCAGCTTTACGGGACTCAACACCGGGGAGCTGTTTTTT. It specifies CASSFTGLNTGELFF.

The chain carries TRBV6-1 and TRBJ2-2; no clear D gene. This CDR3 has 11 amino acids. Germline assignment: CDR1 MNHNS and CDR2 SASEGT. Deletions cut 7 bases from V and 0 bases from J, with 0 bases between. For the CDR3, the DNA is TGTGCCAGCACGAACACCGGGGAGCTGTTTTTT. It encodes CASTNTGELFF.

This clonotype has at least ten counts. The chain recombines TRBV10-1 with TRBJ2-3, with TRBD2 matching 8 bases. CDR1 WNHNN and CDR2 SYGVQD come from the germline V gene (reference sequence). This CDR3 has 15 amino acids. V was clipped by 4 bases and J by 5 bases; unmatched bases: 8. The CDR3 region is CASSVTAGEGDTQYF. The CDR3 coding sequence is TGCGCCAGCAGTGTAACAGCGGGAGAGGGAGATACGCAGTATTTT.

The genes are TRBV28 and TRBJ2-1; TRBD2 aligns across 9 bases. Germline assignment: CDR1 MDHEN and CDR2 SYDVKM. After removal of 0 bases from V and 3 bases from J, the junction contained 6 bases not matched to a gene. The CDR3 has 17 amino acids. CDR3 nucleotide sequence: TGTGCCAGCAGTTTATGGGTGACTAGCGGCCTCTACAATGAGCAGTTCTTC. Its translation is CASSLWVTSGLYNEQFF.

The rearrangement links TRBV5-6 to TRBJ2-2; no clear D gene. Germline V gene sequence: CDR1 SGHDT, CDR2 YYEEEE. CDR3 length: 14 amino acids. The V gene lost 6 bases and the J gene lost 4 bases, with 13 bases spanning the gap. The CDR3 nucleotides read TGTGCCAGCATTAAGGGTGCGCTCACCGGGGAGCTGTTTTTT. Translating gives CASIKGALTGELFF.

The V and J genes are TRBV7-9 and TRBJ2-1; tentative D call: TRBD1 (5 bases). CDR1 SEHNR and CDR2 FQNEAQ come from the germline V gene (reference sequence). V was cut by 3 bases and J by 1 base, with 10 bases left in between. There are 15 residues in the CDR3. CDR3 loop: CASSFDRQSYNEQFF. In nucleotides, the CDR3 is TGTGCCAGCAGCTTTGATAGACAGTCCTACAATGAGCAGTTCTTC.

This clonotype was seen many times. The chain has TRBV5-1 and TRBJ1-1; tentative D call: TRBD1 (5 bases). This CDR3 spans 14 amino acids. From germline, CDR1 is SGHRS and CDR2 YFSETQ. Between the trimmed V and J ends, which lost 3 bases and 1 base, there was a span of 10 bases. The CDR3, as DNA: TGCGCCAGCAGCTGGTCAGGGAAGAACACTGAAGCTTTCTTT. Amino acids: CASSWSGKNTEAFF.

This chain links TRBV21-1 with TRBJ2-5; TRBD1, the table's D call, lacks a check against the DNA. TRBV21-1 is an annotated pseudogene. The CDR3 is 16 residues long. In nucleotides, the CDR3 is TGTGCCAGCAAGGATCGTAGCGGGGGACAGCAAGAGACCCAGTACTTC. As protein: CASKDRSGGQQETQYF.

The V call is TRBV7-9, the J call TRBJ1-1, with TRBD1 as a possible D gene (5 bases). The germline V and J ends were trimmed by 1 base and 8 bases, with 17 bases remaining between them. The CDR3 extends over 15 amino acids. Per the germline V gene, CDR1 is SEHNR and CDR2 is FQNEAQ (reference sequence). The CDR3 DNA follows: TGTGCCAGCAGCTTAGAGTTGTCCGGGGCCCGAGAAGCTTTCTTT. Encoded protein: CASSLELSGAREAFF.

The sample holds many counts of this clonotype. This chain connects TRBV7-9 to TRBJ2-5; TRBD1 matches 11 bases. Unmatched junction bases numbered 0, after V lost 5 bases and J lost 7 bases. Germline CDR1 reads SEHNR; CDR2 reads FQNEAQ (reference sequence). This CDR3 spans 12 amino acids. CDR3 DNA: TGTGCCAGCAGCGGGACAGGGGGGACCCAGTACTTC. It codes for CASSGTGGTQYF.

This clonotype turned up a few times. The chain has TRBV28 and TRBJ1-6; D remains ambiguous. The CDR3 extends over 15 amino acids. From germline, CDR1 is MDHEN and CDR2 SYDVKM. V was cut by 3 bases and J by 2 bases, with 8 bases left in between. Written as DNA, the CDR3 is TGTGCCAGCAGTTTCGGGTTCCCCTATAATTCACCCCTCCACTTT. Protein sequence: CASSFGFPYNSPLHF.

The table lists this clonotype with a few counts. The CDR3 loop is CSARSTSGTSFSYEQYF. DNA for the CDR3: TGCAGTGCTAGATCGACTAGCGGGACCTCTTTCTCCTACGAGCAGTACTTC. The V call is TRBV20-1, the J call TRBJ2-7; 11 positions match TRBD2. This CDR3 has 17 amino acids. After removal of 2 bases from V and 0 bases from J, the junction contained 9 bases not matched to a gene. The germline gives CDR1 DFQATT, CDR2 SNEGSKA (reference sequence).

The gene calls are TRBV4-2 and TRBJ2-1; 7 positions agree with TRBD2. The CDR3 length is 16 residues. V was clipped by 5 bases and J by 6 bases; unmatched bases: 13. In germline, CDR1 is LGHNA, CDR2 YNFKEQ. CDR3 DNA: TGTGCCAGCAGCATCGAGGCCCGGACTAGGATCAATGAGCAGTTCTTC. It codes for CASSIEARTRINEQFF.

The J gene is TRBJ2-5, the V gene TRBV14; D not resolved. The CDR3 totals 13 residues. Germline assignment: CDR1 SGHDN and CDR2 FVKESK. V lost 4 bases to trimming and J lost 0 bases, with 6 bases between them. Written as DNA, the CDR3 is TGTGCCAGCAGCCGAGGTGACCAAGAGACCCAGTACTTC. This translates into CASSRGDQETQYF.

At least ten counts were recorded for this clonotype. The rearrangement joins TRBV5-5 to TRBJ1-1, with D perhaps TRBD1 (5 bases). The CDR3 extends over 15 amino acids. Germline CDR1 SGHKS, CDR2 YYEKEE (reference sequence). With 0 bases removed from V and 0 bases from J, the gap between germline ends came to 9 bases. The CDR3: CASSLAGALNTEAFF. CDR3 coding DNA: TGTGCCAGCAGCTTGGCTGGGGCCCTGAACACTGAAGCTTTCTTT.

The sample holds a few counts of this clonotype. V and J are TRBV9 and TRBJ2-4; D may match TRBD1 or TRBD2 (6 bases each). Germline V gene sequence: CDR1 SGDLS, CDR2 YYNGEE. The CDR3 is 17 residues long. Trimming took off 3 bases at V and 2 bases at J, with 18 bases between the two ends. DNA for the CDR3: TGTGCCAGCAGCGCGACCCAAGGGGGGCGATCCAAAAACATTCAGTACTTC. The encoded protein is CASSATQGGRSKNIQYF.

In its sample, this clonotype was seen a few times. J is TRBJ2-5 and V is TRBV12-3 or TRBV12-4; a weak D match, TRBD1 (6 bases). V was clipped by 5 bases and J by 1 base, with 20 bases between them. This CDR3 region has 17 residues. The CDR3 DNA reads as TGTGCCAGCAGTGGGGCGGGTGGGACACACCGCCAAGAGACCCAGTACTTC. Encoded protein: CASSGAGGTHRQETQYF.

This clonotype was observed at least ten times. This CDR3 is CASSDSRTGGYEQFF. The DNA of the CDR3 is TGTGCCAGCAGTGACTCCCGGACAGGGGGATATGAGCAGTTCTTC. V usage is TRBV6-4 and J usage is TRBJ2-1, with TRBD1 matching 10 bases. Trimming cost V 0 bases and J 8 bases; bases outside gene matches: 4. Germline CDR1 and CDR2: MRHNA and SNTAGT. The CDR3 is made up of 15 amino acids.

This clonotype turned up a few times. V gene TRBV6-1 combines with J gene TRBJ2-7; D not resolved. The CDR3 contains 13 residues. Germline CDR1 and CDR2: MNHNS and SASEGT. Trimming cost V 0 bases and J 6 bases, with 9 bases left between them. The CDR3, as DNA: TGTGCCAGCAGTGAAGCTGTGCTTGTCGAGCAGTACTTC. This encodes CASSEAVLVEQYF.

In its sample, this clonotype was seen a few times. This chain links TRBV6-6 with TRBJ1-1; D call uncertain. Trimming cost V 5 bases and J 4 bases, with 11 bases left between them. There are 13 residues in the CDR3. Germline V gives CDR1 MNHNY, CDR2 SVGAGI (reference sequence). The CDR3 loop reads CASSLFGATEAFF. In nucleotides, the CDR3 is TGTGCCAGCAGTCTTTTCGGTGCCACTGAAGCTTTCTTT.